This T cell receptor beta chain is from a study of blood T cell repertoires in COVID-19. In the authors' workflow: The authors estimated nucleated cell counts from reference gene primer amplification. The repertoire was sequenced with immunoSEQ multiplex PCR; TCRdb's copy has only in-frame clones and lacks some. V, J and clone size are taken as reported in that table, and D and trimming were inferred from the DNA itself. The top ten hold 6.5% to 8.5% of the sample, which has a few hundred thousand clones, around nine tenths seen once. This clone was counted a few times. V shed 0 bases and J shed 7 bases, with 11 bases lying between them. The CDR3 has 14 residues. Germline CDR1 and CDR2: SGDLS and YYNGEE. Enrollees, about 18 to 89 years old, lived in about two dozen US areas. Participant-given clinical history determined each cohort assignment. Cohort 3 recovery required two negative PCRs, clearance, or symptom resolution.

The source of this sequence is an older woman who had recovered from COVID-19. The J gene is TRBJ1-5, the V gene TRBV9, with no clear D. Sequences were obtained from PBMCs or T cells enriched from blood (not recorded which). The CDR3 nucleotides read TGTGCCAGCAGCGTAGCATCGGGTGGACAGCCCCAGCATTTT. Protein product: CASSVASGGQPQHF.